This TCR beta chain came from a study of regulatory T cells in long-lasting Graves disease. Arm-PCR of CDR3 regions and iRepertoire HTBI primers were the basis on which TCR beta libraries were built. TCRdb used MiXCR to reprocess the multiplex PCR reads, holding one entry per CDR3 protein. Altogether a few hundred thousand distinct CDR3 sequences are present, 15% to 20% being singletons, with the ten largest covering approximately 15%. Documented time point: newly diagnosed GD, antithyroid drugs for less than 3 months. Making the TCR library involved RNA that had been extracted from PBMCs. This sample was also put to use in a study of T cells in Graves' hyperthyroidism and ophthalmopathy.

This material consisted of peripheral blood mononuclear cells (PBMCs), taken at new diagnosis, from a patient treated with antithyroid drugs. This clonotype was obtained from a woman younger than 45 with Graves disease.

In nucleotides, the CDR3 is TGCGCCAGCAGCCAGCGTCGGCTTTCGGGAGGCTACACCTTC. Its protein is CASSQRRLSGGYTF. V is TRBV4-1 and J is TRBJ1-2; D remains ambiguous. This CDR3 is built from 14 residues. Germline V gives CDR1 MGHRA, CDR2 YSYEKL. Trimming took 3 bases from V and 8 from J, leaving 16 bases between them.